This T cell receptor (beta chain) was identified in a study of brain T cells in children with intractable seizures. Patients received at least one anti-epileptic drug before surgery. Per germline, CDR1 SEHNR and CDR2 FQNEAQ (reference sequence). The CDR3 has 17 residues. V trimming: 4 bases; J trimming: 0 bases; junction bases outside the gene matches: 10. Method: immunoSEQ multiplex PCR; TCRdb's copy keeps in-frame clones and lacks some. The data hold approximately 77,000 clones, with roughly 91% observed a single time. Study-level results: Patients' HCMV serostatus was unknown; virus specificity rests on CDR3 similarity alone. Pre-surgery blood may have been undersampled, hiding some clones.

With respect to this clone: What it binds is unknown.

The specimen was peripheral blood, collected at surgery. This chain links TRBV7-9 with TRBJ2-7, with 9 bases fitting TRBD2. The origin of this receptor is a boy younger than two with tuberous sclerosis and intractable seizures. The CDR3 sequence: CASSSAGGRGLSYEQYF. CDR3 bases: TGTGCCAGCAGCTCCGCGGGGGGGCGGGGCCTCTCCTACGAGCAGTACTTC.